Only a few counts were recorded for the clone carrying this TCR beta chain. Its specificity is not known. The read ends 3 residues shy of where the CDR3 ends; the end is completed using the germline J gene. This table comes from immunoSEQ multiplex PCR, and its TCRdb copy is limited to in-frame clones, with some not included. The sample contains about 52,000 clones, none occurring once; about 2% lies in the top ten. Germline V gene sequence: CDR1 SEHNR, CDR2 FQNEAQ (reference sequence). Trimming shortened V by 1 base and J by 0 bases, and 6 bases separated the two germline ends. This CDR3 spans 14 amino acids. The sample originates from a study of T cell clonality in common variable immunodeficiency. Study-level points and caveats: Compared with healthy controls, CVID subjects showed increased TCRbeta clonality, mostly in about a third.

This chain connects TRBV7-9 to TRBJ1-1, with D possibly TRBD1 on 5 matching bases. This clonotype was sampled from a person between 18 and 69 years old in good health. Input material: peripheral blood mononuclear cells. The sequenced CDR3 bases are TGTGCCAGCAGCTTAGGACAGATGAACACTGAA. This sequence encodes CASSLGQMNTE. From start to end, the CDR3 is CASSLGQMNTEAFF.